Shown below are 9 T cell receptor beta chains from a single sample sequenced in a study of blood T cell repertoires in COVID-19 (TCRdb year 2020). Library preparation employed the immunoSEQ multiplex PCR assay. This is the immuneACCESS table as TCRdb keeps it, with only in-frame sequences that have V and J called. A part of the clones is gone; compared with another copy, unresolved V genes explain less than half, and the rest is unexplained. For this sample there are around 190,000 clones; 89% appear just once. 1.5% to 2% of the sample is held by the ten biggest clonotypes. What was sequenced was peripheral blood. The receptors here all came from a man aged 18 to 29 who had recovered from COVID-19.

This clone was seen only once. CDR3 in amino acids: CAISEPVAKNIQYF. The CDR3 nucleotides read TGTGCCATCAGTGAGCCAGTAGCCAAAAACATTCAGTACTTC. The chain has TRBV10-3 and TRBJ2-4; no firm D call. Germline V gene sequence: CDR1 ENHRY, CDR2 SYGVKD. The germline V and J ends were trimmed by 2 bases and 0 bases, with 5 bases remaining between them. The CDR3 totals 14 residues.

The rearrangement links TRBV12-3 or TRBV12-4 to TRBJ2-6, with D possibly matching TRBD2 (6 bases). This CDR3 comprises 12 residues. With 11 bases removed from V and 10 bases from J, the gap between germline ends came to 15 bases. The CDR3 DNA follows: TGTGCCTTATTGGGGGGTTTTAACGTCCTGACTTTC. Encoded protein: CALLGGFNVLTF.

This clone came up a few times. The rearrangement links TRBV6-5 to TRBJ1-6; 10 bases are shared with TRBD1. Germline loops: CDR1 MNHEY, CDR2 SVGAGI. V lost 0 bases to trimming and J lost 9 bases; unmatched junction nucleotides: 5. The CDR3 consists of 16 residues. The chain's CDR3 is CASSYSDRGPGSPLHF. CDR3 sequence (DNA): TGTGCCAGCAGTTACTCTGACAGGGGGCCTGGTTCACCCCTCCACTTT.

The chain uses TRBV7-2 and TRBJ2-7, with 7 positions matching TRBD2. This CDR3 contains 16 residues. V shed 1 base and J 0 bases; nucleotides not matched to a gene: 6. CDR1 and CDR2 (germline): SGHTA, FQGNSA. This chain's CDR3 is CASSLVSGEGSYEQYF. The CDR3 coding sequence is TGTGCCAGCAGCTTAGTCTCGGGGGAGGGCTCCTACGAGCAGTACTTC.

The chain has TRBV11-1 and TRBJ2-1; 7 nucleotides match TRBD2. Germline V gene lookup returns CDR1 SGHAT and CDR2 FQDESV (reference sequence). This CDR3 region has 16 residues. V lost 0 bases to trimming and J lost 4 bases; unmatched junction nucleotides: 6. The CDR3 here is CASSLAGGNMYNEQFF. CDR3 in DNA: TGTGCCAGCAGCTTAGCGGGGGGGAATATGTACAATGAGCAGTTCTTC. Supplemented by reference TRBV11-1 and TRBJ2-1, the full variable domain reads EAEVAQSPRYKITEKSQAVAFWCDPISGHATLYWYRQILGQGPELLVQFQDESVVDDSQLPKDRFSAERLKGVDSTLKIQPAELGDSAMYLCASSLAGGNMYNEQFFGPGTRLTVL.

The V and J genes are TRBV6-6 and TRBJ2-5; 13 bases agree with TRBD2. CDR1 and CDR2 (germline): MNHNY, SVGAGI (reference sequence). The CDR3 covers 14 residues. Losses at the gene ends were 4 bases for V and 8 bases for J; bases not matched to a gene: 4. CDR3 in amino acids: CASSSRLAGGTQYF. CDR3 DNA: TGTGCCAGCAGTTCGCGACTAGCGGGAGGAACCCAGTACTTC.

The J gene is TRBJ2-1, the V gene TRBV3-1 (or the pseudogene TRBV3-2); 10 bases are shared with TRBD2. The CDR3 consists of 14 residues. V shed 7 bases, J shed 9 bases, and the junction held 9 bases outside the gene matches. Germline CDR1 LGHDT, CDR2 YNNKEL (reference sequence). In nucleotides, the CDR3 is TGTGCCAGCAATTTAGCGGGAGGTAAGGGTGAGCAGTTCTTC. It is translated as CASNLAGGKGEQFF.

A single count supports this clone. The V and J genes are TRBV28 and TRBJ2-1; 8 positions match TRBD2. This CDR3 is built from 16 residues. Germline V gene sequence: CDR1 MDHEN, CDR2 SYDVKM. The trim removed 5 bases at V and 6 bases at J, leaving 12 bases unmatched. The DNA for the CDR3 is TGTGCCAGCAGTCTACGGGAGGGTTACTACAGCAATGAGCAGTTCTTC. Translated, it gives CASSLREGYYSNEQFF.

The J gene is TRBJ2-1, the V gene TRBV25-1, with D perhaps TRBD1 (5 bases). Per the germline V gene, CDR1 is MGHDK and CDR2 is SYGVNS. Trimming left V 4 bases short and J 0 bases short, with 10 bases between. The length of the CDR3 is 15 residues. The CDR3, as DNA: TGTGCCAGCAGTGGAACAGGTGACTCCTACAATGAGCAGTTCTTC. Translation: CASSGTGDSYNEQFF.